The 13 T cell receptor beta chains in this list originate from one sample, sequenced in a study of cytomegalovirus exposure and HLA in healthy donors. Both 60 Vbeta primers and 13 Jbeta primers went into the PCR. Generated by immunoSEQ multiplex PCR, the TCRdb table keeps only in-frame clones and is missing some. The sample contains 120,000 or so clones, 70% to 90% of which appear only once. The sequenced sample consisted of PBMCs. All receptors derive from a man between 35 and 55 years old in good health and CMV-seronegative.

The table lists this clone with a count of one. V gene TRBV5-6 combines with J gene TRBJ1-1; TRBD1 is a possible D gene (5 bases). This CDR3 region has 16 residues. The germline V gene encodes CDR1 SGHDT and CDR2 YYEEEE. The germline V and J ends were trimmed by 2 bases and 6 bases, with 20 bases remaining between them. The CDR3 region is CASSFGTSGGKSEAFF. The DNA of the CDR3 is TGTGCCAGCAGCTTCGGGACCAGCGGGGGGAAGTCTGAAGCTTTCTTT.

The chain is built from TRBV10-3 and TRBJ1-2; possibly TRBD1 for D (5 bases). CDR1 and CDR2 from the germline V gene are ENHRY and SYGVKD. Trimming took 0 bases from V and 3 from J, leaving 29 bases between them. This CDR3 contains 21 residues. This chain's CDR3 is CAISESLGVGLGGDGDYGYTF. CDR3 nucleotide sequence: TGTGCCATCAGTGAGTCGCTAGGCGTGGGACTCGGAGGGGATGGTGACTATGGCTACACCTTC.

V is TRBV6-5 and J is TRBJ1-2; the D is unclear. Between the trimmed V and J ends, which lost 1 base and 8 bases, there was a span of 11 bases. The CDR3 is 13 amino acids. Germline V gene lookup returns CDR1 MNHEY and CDR2 SVGAGI. The CDR3 is CASSYLTRGGYTF. The DNA of the CDR3 is TGTGCCAGCAGTTACTTGACCAGAGGGGGCTACACCTTC.

In nucleotides, the CDR3 is TGTGCCAGCAGTTTATCCCTAGCGGGGAATCAGCCCCAGCATTTT. Translating it yields CASSLSLAGNQPQHF. The rearrangement uses TRBV28 and TRBJ1-5; D remains unclear. Trimming left V 1 base short and J 4 bases short, with 11 bases between. Germline V gene lookup returns CDR1 MDHEN and CDR2 SYDVKM. The CDR3 spans 15 residues. The full variable domain, its missing parts supplied by reference TRBV28 and TRBJ1-5, is DVKVTQSSRYLVKRTGEKVFLECVQDMDHENMFWYRQDPGLGLRLIYFSYDVKMKEKGDIPEGYSVSREKKERFSLILESASTNQTSMYLCASSLSLAGNQPQHFGDGTRLSIL.

This clone was counted a single time. The chain employs TRBV6-4 and TRBJ2-7, with D uncertain. Germline-derived CDR1 and CDR2 are MRHNA and SNTAGT. The CDR3 runs 15 residues. V was shortened by 6 bases and J by 5 bases, with 20 bases between the two germline ends. This CDR3 is CASSVLRQVGNEQYF. CDR3 DNA: TGTGCCAGCAGCGTCCTTCGGCAGGTAGGTAACGAGCAGTACTTC.

This rearrangement joins TRBV25-1 to TRBJ2-5; 9 bases fit TRBD1. Germline values: CDR1 MGHDK, CDR2 SYGVNS. Losses at the gene ends were 9 bases for V and 4 bases for J; bases not matched to a gene: 9. The CDR3 consists of 14 residues. The chain's CDR3 is CASTWDREGETQYF. CDR3 in DNA: TGTGCCAGTACCTGGGACAGGGAGGGAGAGACCCAGTACTTC.

The chain recombines TRBV5-1 with TRBJ2-1, with 9 bases identical to TRBD2. Trimming at V came to 5 bases and at J to 4 bases, leaving 1 base not matched to a gene. Germline V gives CDR1 SGHRS, CDR2 YFSETQ. CDR3 size: 13 residues. As DNA, the CDR3 is TGCGCCAGCAGGAGCGGGGGGTACAATGAGCAGTTCTTC. Protein: CASRSGGYNEQFF.

A single count supports this clone. Here the CDR3 reads CASRYPGANVLTF. DNA for the CDR3: TGTGCCAGCAGATATCCTGGGGCCAACGTCCTGACTTTC. The rearrangement joins TRBV6-5 to TRBJ2-6; D is unresolved. The CDR3 runs 13 residues. The V end lost 6 bases, the J end lost 2 bases, and 5 bases lay between the germline ends. Germline V CDR1 and CDR2: MNHEY, SVGAGI.

The J gene is TRBJ1-6, the V gene TRBV6-5; 7 bases fit TRBD1. CDR1 is MNHEY, CDR2 SVGAGI, per germline. The CDR3 has 16 residues. Germline trimming cut 4 bases from V and 7 bases from J; bases unmatched to any gene: 10. This chain's CDR3 is CASSLTPGQINSPLHF. The CDR3 nucleotides are TGTGCCAGCAGTTTAACACCGGGACAGATAAATTCACCCCTCCACTTT.

V and J are TRBV5-5 and TRBJ1-5; tentatively, D is TRBD1 (6 bases). There are 15 residues in the CDR3. Germline V gene data show CDR1 as SGHKS and CDR2 as YYEKEE (reference sequence). Trimming stripped 0 bases from V and 5 bases from J, with 12 bases between. The CDR3 sequence: CASSLAGVGYQPQHF. The CDR3 DNA follows: TGTGCCAGCAGCTTGGCAGGGGTCGGTTATCAGCCCCAGCATTTT.

The chain carries TRBV18 and TRBJ1-4, with no clear D. The CDR3 totals 13 residues. V lost 4 bases and J 12 bases, leaving 15 bases between the germline ends. Germline V gene sequence: CDR1 KGHSH, CDR2 LQKENI. The chain's CDR3 is CASSLGREAELFF. CDR3 DNA: TGTGCCAGCTCACTCGGGCGGGAGGCAGAACTGTTTTTT.

There are a few counts of this clone. The chain is built from TRBV19 and TRBJ1-3; 7 bases are shared with TRBD1. The V gene's germline CDR1 is LNHDA and CDR2 SQIVND (reference sequence). The CDR3 length is 15 residues. V lost 5 bases and J lost 0; bases outside the gene matches: 4. The CDR3 bases are TGTGCCAGTAGTCCGGGACAGCTCTCTGGAAACACCATATATTTT. Amino acid sequence: CASSPGQLSGNTIYF. Full variable domain (rest looked up from reference TRBV19 and TRBJ1-3): DGGITQSPKYLFRKEGQNVTLSCEQNLNHDAMYWYRQDPGQGLRLIYYSQIVNDFQKGDIAEGYSVSREKKESFPLTVTSAQKNPTAFYLCASSPGQLSGNTIYFGEGSWLTVV.

The gene calls are TRBV9 and TRBJ2-2, with TRBD2 matching 10 bases. Germline V gene sequence: CDR1 SGDLS, CDR2 YYNGEE. This CDR3 comprises 16 residues. V was pared by 0 bases and J by 1 base, with 0 bases of the junction left unmatched. CDR3 sequence reads: CASSVGLAGNTGELFF. The CDR3 nucleotides read TGTGCCAGCAGCGTAGGACTAGCGGGGAACACCGGGGAGCTGTTTTTT.